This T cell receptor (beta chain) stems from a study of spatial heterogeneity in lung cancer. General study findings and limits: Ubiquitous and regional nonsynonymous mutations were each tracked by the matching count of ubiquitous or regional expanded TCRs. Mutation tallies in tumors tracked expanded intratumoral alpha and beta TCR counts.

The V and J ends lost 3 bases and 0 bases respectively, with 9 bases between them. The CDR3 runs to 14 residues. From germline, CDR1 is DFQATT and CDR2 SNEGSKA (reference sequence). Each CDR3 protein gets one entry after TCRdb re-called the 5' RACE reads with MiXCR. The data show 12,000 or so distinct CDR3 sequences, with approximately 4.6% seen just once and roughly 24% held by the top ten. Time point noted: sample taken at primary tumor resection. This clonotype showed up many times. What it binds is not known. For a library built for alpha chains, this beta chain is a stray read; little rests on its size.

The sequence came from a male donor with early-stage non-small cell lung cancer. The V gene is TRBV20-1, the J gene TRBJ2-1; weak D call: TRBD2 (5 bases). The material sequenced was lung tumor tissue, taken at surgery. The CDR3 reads CSASSGSSYNEQFF. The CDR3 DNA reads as TGCAGTGCTAGCTCGGGGAGCTCCTACAATGAGCAGTTCTTC.